This TCR beta chain was recovered during a study of T cell responses to AZD1222 COVID-19 vaccine. Study overall: Researchers grouped second doses given at about 4 or about 12 weeks into one pool. General study results and limits: It was only after the peak T cell response that any repertoires were sampled. Donors in the cohort were predominantly white British and more often female, and clonal diversity was possibly underestimated.

Profiling relied on immunoSEQ multiplex PCR, and the TCRdb table lists in-frame clones only, not all of them. The data contain fewer than 150,000 clones, over 80% of them singletons. Trimming left V 7 bases short and J 0 bases short, with 10 bases between. The germline CDR1 and CDR2 sequences are MNHNY and SVGAGI (reference sequence). CDR3 length: 13 residues. This clone was observed once. What it binds is unknown. This receptor was identified in an adult in good health. This material consisted of peripheral blood, taken on day 0 of AZD1222 vaccination. V is TRBV6-6 and J is TRBJ2-7; TRBD2 might be the D (6 bases). The CDR3 here is CASTGLLSYEQYF. The CDR3 DNA reads TGTGCCAGCACGGGACTGCTCTCCTACGAGCAGTACTTC.